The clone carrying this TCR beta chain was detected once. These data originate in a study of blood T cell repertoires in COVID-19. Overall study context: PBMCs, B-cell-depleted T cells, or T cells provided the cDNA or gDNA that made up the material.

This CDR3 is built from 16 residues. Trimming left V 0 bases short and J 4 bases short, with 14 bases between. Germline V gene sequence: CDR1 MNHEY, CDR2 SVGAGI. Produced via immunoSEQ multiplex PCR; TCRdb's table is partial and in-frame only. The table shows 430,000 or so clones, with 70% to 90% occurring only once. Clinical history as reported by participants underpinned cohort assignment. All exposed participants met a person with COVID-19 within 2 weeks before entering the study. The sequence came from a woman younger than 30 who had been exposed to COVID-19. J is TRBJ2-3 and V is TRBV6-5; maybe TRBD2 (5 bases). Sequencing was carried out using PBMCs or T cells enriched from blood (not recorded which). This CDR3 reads CASSYSKAAAADTQYF. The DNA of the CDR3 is TGTGCCAGCAGTTACTCGAAAGCTGCAGCGGCAGATACGCAGTATTTT.